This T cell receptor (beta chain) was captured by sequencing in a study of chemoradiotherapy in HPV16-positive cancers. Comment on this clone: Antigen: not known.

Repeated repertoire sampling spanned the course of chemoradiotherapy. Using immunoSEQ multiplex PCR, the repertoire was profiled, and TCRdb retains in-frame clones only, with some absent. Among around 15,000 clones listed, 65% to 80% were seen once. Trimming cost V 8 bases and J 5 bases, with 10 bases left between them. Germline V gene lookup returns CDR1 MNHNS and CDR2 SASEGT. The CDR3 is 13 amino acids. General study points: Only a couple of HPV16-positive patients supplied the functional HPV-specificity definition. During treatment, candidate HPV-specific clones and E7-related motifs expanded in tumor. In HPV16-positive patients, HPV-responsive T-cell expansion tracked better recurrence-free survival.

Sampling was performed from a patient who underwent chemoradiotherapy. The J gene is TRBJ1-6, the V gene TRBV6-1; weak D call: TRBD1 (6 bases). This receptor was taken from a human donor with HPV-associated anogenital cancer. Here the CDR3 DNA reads TGTGCCAGCTCCCAGGGGAATAATTCACCCCTCCACTTT. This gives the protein CASSQGNNSPLHF.